The next 9 T cell receptor beta chains were all read from a single sample in a study of blood T cell repertoires in COVID-19. Generated by immunoSEQ multiplex PCR, the TCRdb table keeps only in-frame clones and is missing some. The sample has approximately 90,000 clones, about three quarters seen once; the top ten hold about an eighth. Material: peripheral blood. These TCRs come from a woman aged 80 or older with acute or convalescent COVID-19.

The chain combines TRBV3-1 (or the pseudogene TRBV3-2) with TRBJ2-5; 7 bases align to TRBD1. CDR3 length: 17 residues. Germline V lookup: CDR1 LGHDT, CDR2 YNNKEL (reference sequence). Trimming cost V 1 base and J 1 base; bases outside gene matches: 9. The CDR3 nucleotides read TGTGCCAGCAGCCAAGGAAGGGGGCCGACCATCCAAGAGACCCAGTACTTC. It specifies CASSQGRGPTIQETQYF.

The CDR3 is CSAQLQGTDNYGYTF. The CDR3, as DNA: TGCAGCGCGCAGTTACAGGGAACCGATAACTATGGCTACACCTTC. The gene calls are TRBV29-1 and TRBJ1-2; perhaps TRBD1 as D (6 bases). V lost 7 bases, J lost 1 base, and 19 bases lay in between. The CDR3 has 15 amino acids. Germline CDR1 and CDR2: SQVTM and ANQGSEA.

This clone was recorded a few times. V usage is TRBV5-1 and J usage is TRBJ1-3, with no clear D. The germline CDR1 and CDR2 sequences are SGHRS and YFSETQ. The CDR3 is 13 residues long. Trimming pared 7 bases from V and 0 bases from J, leaving 8 bases between. This chain's CDR3 is CASVLSSGNTIYF. As DNA, the CDR3 is TGCGCCAGCGTCCTTAGCTCTGGAAACACCATATATTTT.

To note about this clone: One end of the junction fails to match germline, which may point to a read error. This CDR3 is CANFRRGPSDNEQFF. As DNA, the CDR3 is TGTGCCAACTTTCGGCGGGGCCCCTCCGACAATGAGCAGTTCTTC. The chain has TRBV6-5 and TRBJ2-1; D is perhaps TRBD2 (6 bases). The germline V gene has CDR1 MNHEY and CDR2 SVGAGI. CDR3 size: 15 residues.

Notes on this clone: The same CDR3 arises from other DNA sequences in this sample as well. The chain has TRBV3-1 (or the pseudogene TRBV3-2) and TRBJ1-5; D is perhaps TRBD1 (5 bases). The germline V gene encodes CDR1 LGHDT and CDR2 YNNKEL (reference sequence). V dropped 0 bases and J dropped 5 bases, with 5 bases sitting between them. The CDR3 is 13 amino acids. The CDR3 loop is CASSQDRDQPQHF. The CDR3 DNA reads TGTGCCAGCAGCCAAGACAGGGATCAGCCCCAGCATTTT.

The rearrangement joins TRBV5-1 to TRBJ1-2; TRBD1 agrees at 8 bases. The germline gives CDR1 SGHRS, CDR2 YFSETQ. The CDR3 totals 16 residues. V trimming: 4 bases; J trimming: 1 base; junction bases outside the gene matches: 9. The CDR3 region has the DNA TGCGCCAGCAGCCTAGGACAGGGTTTAGATAACTATGGCTACACCTTC. Translation: CASSLGQGLDNYGYTF.

The chain couples TRBV28 to TRBJ1-2; 11 bases fit TRBD1. Germline-derived CDR1 and CDR2 are MDHEN and SYDVKM. This CDR3 has 15 residues. The trim removed 8 bases at V and 4 bases at J, leaving 9 bases unmatched. The CDR3 reads CASLNGQGALYGYTF. The CDR3 bases are TGTGCCAGCCTAAATGGACAGGGGGCCCTCTATGGCTACACCTTC.

The rearrangement uses TRBV5-5 and TRBJ1-1; the D is unclear. Germline V gene sequence: CDR1 SGHKS, CDR2 YYEKEE (reference sequence). Deletions cut 4 bases from V and 1 base from J, with 11 bases between. This CDR3 has 14 amino acids. Here the CDR3 reads CASSPSAGNTEAFF. DNA of the CDR3: TGTGCCAGCAGCCCCTCGGCGGGGAACACTGAAGCTTTCTTT.

J is TRBJ2-7 and V is TRBV27; 7 bases align to TRBD1. The CDR3 has 14 residues. V trimming: 6 bases; J trimming: 3 bases; junction bases outside the gene matches: 8. The germline V gene encodes CDR1 MNHEY and CDR2 SMNVEV (reference sequence). The CDR3 protein is CASRSTGKRYEQYF. The CDR3 bases are TGTGCCAGCAGGTCGACAGGGAAACGCTACGAGCAGTACTTC.